Below, one T cell receptor beta chain is given with its context. Its antigen is undetermined. This entry belongs to a study of monozygotic twins with inflammatory bowel disease. General study results and limits: Diversity of TCRbeta measured by inverse Simpson was lower in IBD patients than in healthy co-twins.

CDR3 length equals 15 residues. Looked up from germline, CDR1 is LNHDA and CDR2 is SQIVND (reference sequence). Total RNA input per TCR library was roughly 3,500 ng. TCRdb reanalyzed the 5' RACE reads, giving one entry per CDR3 protein sequence and no DNA. This sample's clone table lists roughly 150,000 distinct CDR3 sequences. Each donor gave 2.5 to 3 ml of peripheral blood. This TCR was sampled from a human donor with ulcerative colitis or Crohn's disease, or a healthy co-twin of an affected twin (not recorded which). The J gene is TRBJ2-7, the V gene TRBV19; the D call from TCRdb, TRBD2, cannot be confirmed without DNA. Sequenced sample: blood. The chain's CDR3 is CASSIPGLPSYEQYF. Complete variable domain (other parts from reference TRBV19 and TRBJ2-7): DGGITQSPKYLFRKEGQNVTLSCEQNLNHDAMYWYRQDPGQGLRLIYYSQIVNDFQKGDIAEGYSVSREKKESFPLTVTSAQKNPTAFYLCASSIPGLPSYEQYFGPGTRLTVT.